This T cell receptor beta chain came from a study of OX40 agonist ivuxolimab in advanced cancers. Overall study results and limits: Partial responders receiving 0.1-3.0 mg/kg showed among the lowest clonal expansion.

This table comes from immunoSEQ multiplex PCR, and its TCRdb copy is limited to in-frame clones, with some not included. Of about 79,000 clones in the sample, over 75% were seen once. The V gene lost 5 bases and the J gene lost 2 bases, with 12 bases spanning the gap. The germline gives CDR1 SGHTA, CDR2 FQGTGA. The CDR3 runs to 14 residues. Regarding this clone: Its antigen is not identified.

The rearrangement links TRBV7-3 to TRBJ1-2, with D maybe TRBD1 (6 bases). This TCR derives from an adult with an advanced solid tumor such as melanoma, head and neck, liver or kidney cancer. The starting material was CD4+ or CD8+ T cells sorted from blood, obtained in a trial of the OX40 agonist ivuxolimab. The CDR3 reads CASSAKGGNYGYTF. The CDR3 bases are TGTGCCAGCAGCGCCAAGGGGGGGAACTATGGCTACACCTTC.